Listed below are T cell receptor beta chains from one sample, sequenced in a study of cytomegalovirus exposure and HLA in healthy donors. Using immunoSEQ multiplex PCR, the repertoire was profiled, and TCRdb retains in-frame clones only, with some absent. The sample holds about 130,000 clones, approximately 80% seen once. Sequenced material: PBMCs. These receptors were collected from a boy between 2 and 15 years old in good health and CMV-seronegative. Each CDR3 is given without its conserved first and last residue.

CDR3,V,J,length
SVEGPNGAQPQH,TRBV29-1,TRBJ1-5,12
ASSSTRGKVNEQF,TRBV11-2,TRBJ2-1,13
ASSPLIQTGVNTEAF,TRBV18,TRBJ1-1,15
SVEKPTYNEQF,TRBV29-1,TRBJ2-1,11
ASSLGRESSYEQY,TRBV11-1,TRBJ2-7,13
ASSEGGATGELF,TRBV6-4,TRBJ2-2,12
ASSQDGTGFQPQH,TRBV4-1,TRBJ1-5,13
ASSLTTGSSYEQY,TRBV7-2,TRBJ2-7,13
ASYERPNTGELF,TRBV7-9,TRBJ2-2,12
ASSLVAGSSPGANVLT,TRBV7-8,TRBJ2-6,16
ASSLAEGYT,TRBV7-9,TRBJ1-2,9
ASSPGIAGGSSYEQY,TRBV19,TRBJ2-7,15
ASSFEAGDTQY,TRBV5-1,TRBJ2-3,11
ASSEGQETAEAF,TRBV25-1,TRBJ1-1,12
ASSWSVTGNNEQF,TRBV6-4,TRBJ2-1,13
ASSQQGYGYT,TRBV6-5,TRBJ1-2,10
ATRAEGASYNEQF,TRBV27,TRBJ2-1,13
ASSRATGVNFSGNTIY,TRBV21-1,TRBJ1-3,16
ASSLRPGHSNQPQH,TRBV5-8,TRBJ1-5,14
ASSHRATNEKLF,TRBV19,TRBJ1-4,12
ASTGQSSYEQY,TRBV6-6,TRBJ2-7,11
AISEGQANTIY,TRBV10-3,TRBJ1-3,11
ASSWDIGSPLH,TRBV5-1,TRBJ1-6,11
ASSSRNQPQH,TRBV27,TRBJ1-5,10
AWSVGTGPGEQY,TRBV30,TRBJ2-7,12
ASSDAGGLHQPQH,TRBV25-1,TRBJ1-5,13
AWSLGQENTEAF,TRBV30,TRBJ1-1,12
ASSDSGGSTEAF,TRBV6-4,TRBJ1-1,12
SVGPGDTEAF,TRBV29-1,TRBJ1-1,10
ASSFVGGHSYNEQF,TRBV12-1,TRBJ2-1,14
ASSPSGGINEQF,TRBV6-5,TRBJ2-1,12
ASSLVASGIYNEQF,TRBV13,TRBJ2-1,14
ASSLGQGLNTEAF,TRBV5-4,TRBJ1-1,13
ASSGGSAELRGYT,TRBV5-1,TRBJ1-2,13
ASSPGDEQF,TRBV5-1,TRBJ2-1,9
ASSSWGGSSYNEQF,TRBV7-9,TRBJ2-1,14
ASKRAGVPEQF,TRBV19,TRBJ2-1,11
ASTLSGPNEQF,TRBV5-1,TRBJ2-1,11
ASSSHSTGRRETQY,TRBV6-6,TRBJ2-5,14
ASSYLGQVAAQY,TRBV6-6,TRBJ2-5,12
ASSPLAGAWTQY,TRBV7-3,TRBJ2-5,12
ASSQQETQY,TRBV5-1,TRBJ2-5,9
ASSQGATNEKLF,TRBV5-4,TRBJ1-4,12
ASSHSGPSGVETQY,TRBV27,TRBJ2-5,14
ASSFSRLTYEQY,TRBV7-9,TRBJ2-7,12
AWIAPGELF,TRBV30,TRBJ2-2,9
ASSFLGQEQF,TRBV27,TRBJ2-1,10
ASSERVRGASNYGYT,TRBV6-1,TRBJ1-2,15
ASRRGLDTEAF,TRBV4-3,TRBJ1-1,11
ATSRERGGVSEAF,TRBV15,TRBJ1-1,13
ASSFGGGNNYGYT,TRBV7-9,TRBJ1-2,13
SSILGGTEAF,TRBV7-9,TRBJ1-1,10
ASSAHSRRDTEAF,TRBV18,TRBJ1-1,13
ASIPSGTPNTEAF,TRBV5-4,TRBJ1-1,13
ASYGAGGRDYGYT,TRBV5-1,TRBJ1-2,13
SVEGSSGAYNEQF,TRBV29-1,TRBJ2-1,13
ASSGSMSTEAF,TRBV6-1,TRBJ1-1,11